These T cell receptor beta chains were read from a single sample in a study of cytotoxic CD8 clonotypes in ibrutinib-treated CLL. Some clones are missing from TCRdb's copy, which holds only in-frame ones; the method was immunoSEQ multiplex PCR. In the table there are roughly 150,000 clones, about 88% of which are singletons. Specimen: PBMCs, collected at disease progression, from a patient treated with ibrutinib. The receptor set was obtained from a human donor with chronic lymphocytic leukemia. The CDR3 runs from the conserved cysteine through the conserved F or W. For some rows the clone size is stated as once, few or many, or as a class when expanded; others skip it.

J gene	clone size	V gene	CDR3 protein
TRBJ2-3	few	TRBV19	CASSPEGGDTQYF
TRBJ1-2	NA	TRBV5-1	CASSLGTGGADGYTF
TRBJ1-2	few	TRBV19	CASSIRTELRSYTF
TRBJ2-6	NA	TRBV7-9	CASSGTGSFSGANVLTF
TRBJ2-5	NA	TRBV4-1	CASSPLAREVQETQYF
TRBJ2-5	NA	TRBV11-3	CASIPPVGETQYF
TRBJ1-3	once	TRBV15	CATSISQRGERNTIYF
TRBJ2-1	NA	TRBV7-2	CASSITGTGIYNEQFF
TRBJ2-5	NA	TRBV6-1	CASSLRTGLETQYF
TRBJ2-6	NA	TRBV5-4	CASSLGWGGANVLTF
TRBJ1-1	NA	TRBV18	CASSLRDRGPNTEAFF
TRBJ1-5	few	TRBV30	CASGDWTVYSNQPQHF
TRBJ1-2	NA	TRBV19	CASSYDRVNYGYTF
TRBJ2-5	NA	TRBV2	CASRYQETQYF
TRBJ2-7	NA	TRBV5-1	CASSLARVSYEQYF
TRBJ2-1	NA	TRBV9	CASSPDGQTALDEQFF
TRBJ2-4	NA	TRBV7-3	CASSLVGGNIQYF
TRBJ2-1	NA	TRBV7-9	CASSLQSYNEQFF
TRBJ1-3	NA	TRBV5-1	CASSWTGTGLLWGNTIYF
TRBJ2-7	NA	TRBV14	CASSQEYRDEQYF
TRBJ1-1	NA	TRBV18	CASSPGTEAFF
TRBJ1-2	NA	TRBV25-1	CASSVSSINPYGYTF
TRBJ2-6	NA	TRBV27	CASSPALSGANVLTF
TRBJ1-5	many	TRBV4-1	CASSQGRHSNQPQHF
TRBJ2-2	NA	TRBV18	CASSDMRTGVNTGELFF
TRBJ2-7	NA	TRBV19	CASSLKTGTLHEQYF
TRBJ1-2	many	TRBV30	CAWSSGPDNYGYTF
TRBJ2-7	NA	TRBV6-7	CASSYRAGNYYEQYF
TRBJ2-1	NA	TRBV5-1	CASSLGHGLAGANEQFF
TRBJ1-1	many	TRBV5-1	CASSPAVNTEAFF
TRBJ2-7	NA	TRBV6-1	CASSELTGAVYEQYF
TRBJ2-1	NA	TRBV9	CASSVTLGLAGGGEQFF
TRBJ1-2	NA	TRBV15	CATSSGLGVGYTF
TRBJ1-1	NA	TRBV29-1	CSGYPGQGSEAFF
TRBJ2-6	NA	TRBV5-1	CASSNDGSSGANVLTF
TRBJ2-7	NA	TRBV7-3	CASSPTDADEQYF
TRBJ1-1	NA	TRBV6-5	CASRHRDRSTEAFF
TRBJ2-1	NA	TRBV9	CASSVNNEQFF
TRBJ2-5	once	TRBV13	CASSSWDVAETQYF
TRBJ2-7	NA	TRBV5-1	CASSLRPERDYEQYF
TRBJ2-7	NA	TRBV6-5	CASSLGGNSYEQYF
TRBJ2-3	NA	TRBV5-4	CASSSGSGTDTQYF
TRBJ2-1	NA	TRBV27	CARDCAMVPYNEQFF
TRBJ1-5	NA	TRBV19	CASSPKINQPQHF
TRBJ2-6	NA	TRBV27	CASSFRRPRYSGANVLTF
TRBJ1-2	NA	TRBV6-5	CASSYFLGQRFYGYTF
TRBJ2-3	once	TRBV7-9	CASRRGTDTQYF
TRBJ2-1	NA	TRBV5-1	CASSSFRGTRSYNEQFF
TRBJ1-3	NA	TRBV30	CAWSVGGGNTIYF
TRBJ2-6	NA	TRBV19	CASSIRQSGANVLTF
TRBJ1-4	many	TRBV7-9	CASSVEGQGAANEKLFF